Listed here is a single T cell receptor (beta chain). The authors' processing: By means of reference gene primer amplification, nucleated cell counts were estimated. The protocol was immunoSEQ multiplex PCR, while the TCRdb copy is restricted to in-frame clones and leaves out a portion. That table gives V, J and clone size, and the DNA gave D and trimming. In the table there are about 670,000 clones, around 89% of which are singletons. Germline CDR1 is MNHEY and CDR2 is SVGAGI. CDR3 length equals 15 residues. J lost 1 base, V lost 4 bases, and 5 bases had no gene match. These data come from a study of blood T cell repertoires in COVID-19. Overall study: Acute and convalescent COVID-19 specimens originated in the United States, Italy and Spain. Sample material is recorded as cDNA or gDNA derived from T cells, B-cell-depleted T cells, or PBMCs.

The sequence was obtained from a woman between 18 and 29 years old with acute or convalescent COVID-19. The chain links TRBV6-5 to TRBJ2-7; 9 bases are a match to TRBD1. The sequenced material came from peripheral blood. CDR3 protein: CASSSRDRDSYEQYF. CDR3 DNA sequence: TGTGCCAGCAGTTCCCGGGACAGGGATTCCTACGAGCAGTACTTC.